The sequence of this T cell receptor beta chain was determined in a study of monozygotic twins with inflammatory bowel disease. This CDR3 has 16 residues. One entry per CDR3 protein, without DNA, is what TCRdb gives after re-calling the 5' RACE reads. Its listing shows fewer than 200,000 distinct CDR3 sequences. Input material: blood. The V call is TRBV12-3 or TRBV12-4, the J call TRBJ2-2; TCRdb's D call of TRBD1 is untestable without DNA. This TCR was recovered from a human donor with ulcerative colitis or Crohn's disease, or a healthy co-twin of an affected twin (not recorded which). The CDR3 sequence: CASSSPGQENTGELFF.